The clone carrying this T cell receptor beta chain was seen many times. RNA transcripts yielded amplified TCR beta CDR3 regions. Second-round multiplex PCR came after first-round RT-PCR with HTBI primers. A single record per CDR3 protein comes from TCRdb applying MiXCR to the multiplex PCR reads. The sample lists 170,000 or so distinct CDR3 sequences, 30% to 45% occurring once. V gave up 2 bases and J gave up 2 bases, with 7 bases separating them. Germline loops: CDR1 MGHRA, CDR2 YSYEKL. This CDR3 region has 14 residues. These data come from a study of Graves' ophthalmopathy and Graves' hyperthyroidism.

The V call is TRBV4-1, the J call TRBJ1-5; D gene ambiguous. The receptor was isolated from a middle-aged woman with Graves' ophthalmopathy. Sequencing was carried out using peripheral blood. This chain's CDR3 is CASSQSLGNQPQHF. The CDR3 region has the DNA TGCGCCAGCAGCCAATCACTCGGCAATCAGCCCCAGCATTTT.